A selection of T cell receptor beta chains follows, all from one sample in a study of T cells in Graves' hyperthyroidism and ophthalmopathy. TCRdb re-analysed the multiplex PCR reads in MiXCR, keeping a single row per CDR3 protein. The sample yields about 640,000 distinct CDR3 sequences, about 14% seen once. The sequencing input was blood. These receptors were obtained from a woman aged 50 to 60 with Graves' ophthalmopathy. CDR3s include the opening cysteine and the closing phenylalanine or tryptophan. A D gene is named only where the DNA matches it firmly. Size is stated for part of the rows, as once, few or many counts, or as a class when the clone is expanded.

clone_size: many; d_call: NA; v_call: TRBV29-1; j_call: TRBJ2-5; cdr3_aa: CSVEAPLQETQYF; cdr3_nt: TGCAGCGTTGAAGCCCCCTTACAAGAGACCCAGTACTTC
clone_size: NA; d_call: NA; v_call: TRBV28; j_call: TRBJ1-5; cdr3_aa: CASLRDYSNQLQHF; cdr3_nt: TGTGCCAGCCTTCGTGATTATAGCAATCAGCTCCAGCATTTT
clone_size: few; d_call: NA; v_call: TRBV6-4; j_call: TRBJ1-6; cdr3_aa: CASSDAFSPLHF; cdr3_nt: TGTGCCAGCAGTGATGCGTTTTCACCCCTCCACTTT
clone_size: few; d_call: NA; v_call: TRBV20-1; j_call: TRBJ2-7; cdr3_aa: CSARHVEQYF; cdr3_nt: TGCAGTGCTCGACACGTCGAGCAGTACTTC
clone_size: many; d_call: NA; v_call: TRBV20-1; j_call: TRBJ2-3; cdr3_aa: CSARGPGGAGLRTDTQYF; cdr3_nt: TGCAGTGCTAGAGGGCCAGGGGGGGCGGGACTCCGCACAGATACGCAGTATTTT
clone_size: many; d_call: TRBD2; v_call: TRBV27; j_call: TRBJ2-7; cdr3_aa: CASSLVGASGSAEQYF; cdr3_nt: TGTGCCAGCAGTCTAGTGGGGGCTAGCGGGAGTGCCGAGCAGTACTTC
clone_size: many; d_call: NA; v_call: TRBV6-1; j_call: TRBJ1-5; cdr3_aa: CASSEGRGQPQHF; cdr3_nt: TGTGCCAGCAGTGAAGGGAGAGGTCAGCCCCAGCATTTT
clone_size: many; d_call: TRBD2; v_call: TRBV18; j_call: TRBJ2-5; cdr3_aa: CASSPVAGEIRETQYF; cdr3_nt: TGTGCCAGCTCACCGGTAGCGGGAGAAATTAGAGAGACCCAGTACTTC
clone_size: many; d_call: NA; v_call: TRBV11-2; j_call: TRBJ2-7; cdr3_aa: CASSTGTGLYEQYF; cdr3_nt: TGTGCCAGCAGTACCGGGACGGGCCTCTACGAGCAGTACTTC
clone_size: many; d_call: NA; v_call: TRBV2; j_call: TRBJ1-1; cdr3_aa: CASSRFEGNTEAFF; cdr3_nt: TGTGCCAGCAGTCGGTTTGAGGGGAACACTGAAGCTTTCTTT
clone_size: NA; d_call: NA; v_call: TRBV20-1; j_call: TRBJ2-7; cdr3_aa: CSAREDQSYEQYF; cdr3_nt: TGCAGTGCTAGAGAGGATCAGTCCTACGAGCAGTACTTC
clone_size: many; d_call: TRBD2; v_call: TRBV18; j_call: TRBJ2-7; cdr3_aa: CASSPLGSGAYEQYF; cdr3_nt: TGTGCCAGCTCACCATTGGGTAGCGGGGCCTACGAGCAGTACTTC
clone_size: once; d_call: NA; v_call: TRBV28; j_call: TRBJ1-6; cdr3_aa: CASSLSESSYNSPPHF; cdr3_nt: TGTGCCAGCAGTTTATCGGAGAGCTCCTATAATTCACCCCCCCACTTT
clone_size: many; d_call: TRBD2; v_call: TRBV7-2; j_call: TRBJ2-3; cdr3_aa: CASSLARLAGVDTQYF; cdr3_nt: TGTGCCAGCAGCTTAGCGAGACTAGCGGGAGTGGATACGCAGTATTTT
clone_size: many; d_call: TRBD2; v_call: TRBV30; j_call: TRBJ2-5; cdr3_aa: CAWGLAGEETQYF; cdr3_nt: TGTGCCTGGGGACTAGCGGGAGAGGAGACCCAGTACTTC
clone_size: many; d_call: NA; v_call: TRBV6-5; j_call: TRBJ2-3; cdr3_aa: CASSYSSLRSAGPLGTDTQYF; cdr3_nt: TGTGCCAGCAGTTACTCGTCCCTGAGGTCTGCGGGTCCCCTGGGAACAGATACGCAGTATTTT
clone_size: few; d_call: NA; v_call: TRBV20-1; j_call: TRBJ2-7; cdr3_aa: CSARDSGTINYEQYF; cdr3_nt: TGCAGTGCTAGAGACTCCGGGACCATAAACTACGAGCAGTACTTC
clone_size: many; d_call: TRBD2; v_call: TRBV6-1; j_call: TRBJ2-7; cdr3_aa: CASRPLRTSGRVYEQYF; cdr3_nt: TGTGCCAGCAGGCCACTCAGGACTAGCGGGAGAGTCTACGAGCAGTACTTC
clone_size: many; d_call: NA; v_call: TRBV2; j_call: TRBJ2-1; cdr3_aa: CASSAYNEQFF; cdr3_nt: TGTGCCAGCAGTGCTTACAATGAGCAGTTCTTC
clone_size: few; d_call: TRBD2; v_call: TRBV6-1; j_call: TRBJ2-1; cdr3_aa: CASSTDSGRSYEQFF; cdr3_nt: TGTGCCAGCAGCACTGACAGCGGGAGATCATATGAGCAGTTCTTC
clone_size: NA; d_call: NA; v_call: TRBV28; j_call: TRBJ2-1; cdr3_aa: CASSYTSSSYNEQFF; cdr3_nt: TGTGCCAGCAGTTACACTAGCAGCTCCTACAATGAGCAGTTCTTC
clone_size: many; d_call: NA; v_call: TRBV28; j_call: TRBJ2-7; cdr3_aa: CASRDQTSEQYF; cdr3_nt: TGTGCCAGCCGGGACCAGACATCCGAGCAGTACTTC
clone_size: NA; d_call: NA; v_call: TRBV12-3/TRBV12-4; j_call: TRBJ1-3; cdr3_aa: CASSLGGIGNTIYF; cdr3_nt: TGTGCCAGCAGTTTAGGGGGGATTGGAAACACCATATATTTT
clone_size: NA; d_call: TRBD2; v_call: TRBV27; j_call: TRBJ2-3; cdr3_aa: CASRLLAGTDTQYF; cdr3_nt: TGTGCCAGCAGACTACTAGCGGGCACAGATACGCAGTATTTT
clone_size: many; d_call: NA; v_call: TRBV6-2/TRBV6-3; j_call: TRBJ1-2; cdr3_aa: CASSYWVRDYGYTF; cdr3_nt: TGTGCCAGCAGTTACTGGGTCCGGGACTATGGCTACACCTTC
clone_size: many; d_call: NA; v_call: TRBV11-3; j_call: TRBJ1-1; cdr3_aa: CASSLVGVNTEAFF; cdr3_nt: TGTGCCAGCAGCTTAGTCGGTGTGAACACTGAAGCTTTCTTT
clone_size: many; d_call: NA; v_call: TRBV2; j_call: TRBJ1-1; cdr3_aa: CASRDYTEAFF; cdr3_nt: TGTGCCAGCAGGGATTACACTGAAGCTTTCTTT
clone_size: many; d_call: NA; v_call: TRBV20-1; j_call: TRBJ1-1; cdr3_aa: CNAGGTNTEAFF; cdr3_nt: TGCAATGCTGGAGGGACGAACACTGAAGCTTTCTTT
clone_size: few; d_call: NA; v_call: TRBV10-3; j_call: TRBJ2-3; cdr3_aa: CAISESMADTQYF; cdr3_nt: TGTGCCATCAGTGAGTCGATGGCAGATACGCAGTATTTT
clone_size: many; d_call: NA; v_call: TRBV5-1; j_call: TRBJ2-2; cdr3_aa: CASSSDLNTGELFF; cdr3_nt: TGCGCCAGCAGCTCAGACTTGAACACCGGGGAGCTGTTTTTT
clone_size: many; d_call: TRBD1; v_call: TRBV6-2/TRBV6-3; j_call: TRBJ1-5; cdr3_aa: CASSYSKQGRLGQPQHF; cdr3_nt: TGTGCCAGCAGTTACTCGAAACAGGGGCGTCTGGGACAGCCCCAGCATTTT
clone_size: many; d_call: NA; v_call: TRBV30; j_call: TRBJ1-1; cdr3_aa: CAWRAQNTEAFF; cdr3_nt: TGTGCCTGGAGAGCTCAAAACACTGAAGCTTTCTTT
clone_size: many; d_call: TRBD2; v_call: TRBV5-1; j_call: TRBJ2-3; cdr3_aa: CASRILAETSTDTQYF; cdr3_nt: TGCGCCAGCAGGATACTAGCGGAGACTAGCACAGATACGCAGTATTTT
clone_size: many; d_call: TRBD1; v_call: TRBV27; j_call: TRBJ2-6; cdr3_aa: CASSWTGSGANVLTF; cdr3_nt: TGTGCCAGCAGTTGGACAGGCTCTGGGGCCAACGTCCTGACTTTC
clone_size: many; d_call: TRBD2; v_call: TRBV12-3/TRBV12-4; j_call: TRBJ2-1; cdr3_aa: CASSSYSSGRFHEQFF; cdr3_nt: TGTGCCAGCAGTTCGTATTCTAGCGGGAGGTTCCATGAGCAGTTCTTC
clone_size: NA; d_call: NA; v_call: TRBV14; j_call: TRBJ2-4; cdr3_aa: CASSPLAPEAKNIQYF; cdr3_nt: TGTGCCAGCAGCCCCCTCGCCCCCGAAGCCAAAAACATTCAGTACTTC
clone_size: NA; d_call: NA; v_call: TRBV4-3; j_call: TRBJ2-1; cdr3_aa: CASSQDRTYNEQFF; cdr3_nt: TGCGCCAGCAGCCAAGATAGGACTTACAATGAGCAGTTCTTC